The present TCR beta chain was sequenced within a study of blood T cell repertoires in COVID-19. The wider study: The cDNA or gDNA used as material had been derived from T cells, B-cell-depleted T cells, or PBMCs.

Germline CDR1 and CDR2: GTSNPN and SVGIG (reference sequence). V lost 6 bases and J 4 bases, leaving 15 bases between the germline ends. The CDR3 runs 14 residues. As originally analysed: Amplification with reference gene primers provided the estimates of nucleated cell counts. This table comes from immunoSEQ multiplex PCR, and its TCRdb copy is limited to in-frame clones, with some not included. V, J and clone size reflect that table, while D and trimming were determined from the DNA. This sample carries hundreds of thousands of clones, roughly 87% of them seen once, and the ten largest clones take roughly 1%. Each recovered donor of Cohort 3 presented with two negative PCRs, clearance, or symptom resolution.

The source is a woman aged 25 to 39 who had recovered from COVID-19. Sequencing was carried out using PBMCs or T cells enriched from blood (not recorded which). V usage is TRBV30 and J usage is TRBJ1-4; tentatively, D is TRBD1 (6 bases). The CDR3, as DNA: TGTGCCTGTCTCACAGGGAGGGGTAATGAAAAACTGTTTTTT. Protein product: CACLTGRGNEKLFF.